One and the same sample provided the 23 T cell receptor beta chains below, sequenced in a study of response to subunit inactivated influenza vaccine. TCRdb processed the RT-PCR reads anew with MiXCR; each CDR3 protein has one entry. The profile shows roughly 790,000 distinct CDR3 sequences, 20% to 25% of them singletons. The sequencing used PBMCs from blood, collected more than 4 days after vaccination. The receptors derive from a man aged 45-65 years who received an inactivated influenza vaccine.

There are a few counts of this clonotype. The CDR3 DNA reads as TGTGCCAGCAGTTCCCCGACAGTTACCTCCTACAATGAGCAGTTCTTC. Translation gives CASSSPTVTSYNEQFF. The rearrangement uses TRBV27 and TRBJ2-1; the D gene is possibly TRBD1 (5 bases). This CDR3 has 16 amino acids. V lost 4 bases and J lost 0, with 13 bases in between. Germline loops: CDR1 MNHEY, CDR2 SMNVEV (reference sequence).

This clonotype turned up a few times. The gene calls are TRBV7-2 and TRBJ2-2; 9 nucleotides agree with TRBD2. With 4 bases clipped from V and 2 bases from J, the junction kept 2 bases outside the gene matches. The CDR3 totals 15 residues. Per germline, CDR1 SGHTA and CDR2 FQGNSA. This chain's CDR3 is CASSYSGSNTGELFF. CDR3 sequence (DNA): TGTGCCAGCAGCTATAGCGGGAGTAACACCGGGGAGCTGTTTTTT.

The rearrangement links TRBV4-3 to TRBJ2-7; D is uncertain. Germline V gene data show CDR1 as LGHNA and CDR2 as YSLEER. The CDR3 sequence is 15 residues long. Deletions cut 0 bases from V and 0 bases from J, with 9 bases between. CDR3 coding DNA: TGCGCCAGCAGCCAAGAGGTTGGTTACTCCTACGAGCAGTACTTC. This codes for CASSQEVGYSYEQYF.

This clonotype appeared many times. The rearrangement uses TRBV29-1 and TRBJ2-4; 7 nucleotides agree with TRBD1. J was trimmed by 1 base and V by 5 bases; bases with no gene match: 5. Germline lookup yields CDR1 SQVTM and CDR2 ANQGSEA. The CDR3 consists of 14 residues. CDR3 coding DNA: TGCAGCGTTTCACAGGGGTGGGCCAAAAACATTCAGTACTTC. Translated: CSVSQGWAKNIQYF. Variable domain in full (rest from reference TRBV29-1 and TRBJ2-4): SAVISQKPSRDICQRGTSLTIQCQVDSQVTMMFWYRQQPGQSLTLIATANQGSEATYESGFVIDKFPISRPNLTFSTLTVSNMSPEDSSIYLCSVSQGWAKNIQYFGAGTRLSVL.

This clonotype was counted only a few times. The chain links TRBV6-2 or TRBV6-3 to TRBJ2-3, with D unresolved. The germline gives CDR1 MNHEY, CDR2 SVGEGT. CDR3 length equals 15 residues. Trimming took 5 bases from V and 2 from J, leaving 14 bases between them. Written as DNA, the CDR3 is TGTGCCAGCAGTCCCGAGACTTCCCTCACAGATACGCAGTATTTT. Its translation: CASSPETSLTDTQYF.

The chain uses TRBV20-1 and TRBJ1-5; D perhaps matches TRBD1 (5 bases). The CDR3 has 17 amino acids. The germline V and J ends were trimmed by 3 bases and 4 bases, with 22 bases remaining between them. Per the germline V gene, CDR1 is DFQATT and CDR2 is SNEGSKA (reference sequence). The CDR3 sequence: CSARDVLGRVPNQPQHF. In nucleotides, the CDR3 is TGCAGTGCTAGGGATGTCCTCGGCAGGGTCCCAAATCAGCCCCAGCATTTT.

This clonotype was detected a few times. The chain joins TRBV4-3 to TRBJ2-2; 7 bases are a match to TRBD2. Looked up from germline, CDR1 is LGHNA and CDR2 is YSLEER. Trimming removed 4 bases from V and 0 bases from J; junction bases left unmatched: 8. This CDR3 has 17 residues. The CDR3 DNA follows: TGCGCCAGCAGCCCTGGGAGGGGTCGCTCGAACACCGGGGAGCTGTTTTTT. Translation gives CASSPGRGRSNTGELFF.

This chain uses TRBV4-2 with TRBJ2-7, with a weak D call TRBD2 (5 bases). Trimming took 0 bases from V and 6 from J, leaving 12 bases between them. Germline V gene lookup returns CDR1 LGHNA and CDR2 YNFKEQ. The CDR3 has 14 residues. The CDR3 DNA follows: TGTGCCAGCAGCCAAGATCTATTTGGAGGCGAGCAGTACTTC. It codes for CASSQDLFGGEQYF.

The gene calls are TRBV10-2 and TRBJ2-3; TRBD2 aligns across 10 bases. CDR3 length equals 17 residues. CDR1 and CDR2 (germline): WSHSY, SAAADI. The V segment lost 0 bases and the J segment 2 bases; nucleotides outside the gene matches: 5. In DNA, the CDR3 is TGCGCCAGCAGTGAGTCGTCTCTAGCGGGGGTCACAGATACGCAGTATTTT. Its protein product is CASSESSLAGVTDTQYF.

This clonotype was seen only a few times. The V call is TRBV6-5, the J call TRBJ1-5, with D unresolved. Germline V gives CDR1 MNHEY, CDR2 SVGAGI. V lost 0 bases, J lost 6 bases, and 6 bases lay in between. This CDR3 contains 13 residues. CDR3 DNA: TGTGCCAGCAGTTACTCGATGAGTCAGCCCCAGCATTTT. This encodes CASSYSMSQPQHF.

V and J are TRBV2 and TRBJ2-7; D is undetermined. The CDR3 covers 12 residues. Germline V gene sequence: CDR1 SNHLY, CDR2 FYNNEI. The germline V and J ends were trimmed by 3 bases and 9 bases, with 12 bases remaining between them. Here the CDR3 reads CASSEGSPAQYF. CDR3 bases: TGTGCCAGCAGTGAGGGTAGCCCCGCGCAGTACTTC.

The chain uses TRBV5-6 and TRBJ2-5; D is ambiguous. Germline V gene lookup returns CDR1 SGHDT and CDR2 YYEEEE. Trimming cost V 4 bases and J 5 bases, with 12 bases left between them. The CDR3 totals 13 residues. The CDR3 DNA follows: TGTGCCAGCAGCCCGACGGCGTGGGAGACCCAGTACTTC. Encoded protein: CASSPTAWETQYF.

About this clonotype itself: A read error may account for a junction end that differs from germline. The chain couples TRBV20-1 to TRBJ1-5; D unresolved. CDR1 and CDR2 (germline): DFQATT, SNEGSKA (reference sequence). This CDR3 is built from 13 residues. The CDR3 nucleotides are TGCAGTGCTGGAGACAAGAGCAATCAGCCCCAGCATTTT. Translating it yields CSAGDKSNQPQHF.

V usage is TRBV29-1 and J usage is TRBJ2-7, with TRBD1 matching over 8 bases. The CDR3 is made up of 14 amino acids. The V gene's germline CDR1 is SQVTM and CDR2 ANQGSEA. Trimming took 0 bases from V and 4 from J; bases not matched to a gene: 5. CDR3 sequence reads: CSVEDITGGYEQYF. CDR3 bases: TGCAGCGTTGAAGATATTACAGGGGGTTACGAGCAGTACTTC.

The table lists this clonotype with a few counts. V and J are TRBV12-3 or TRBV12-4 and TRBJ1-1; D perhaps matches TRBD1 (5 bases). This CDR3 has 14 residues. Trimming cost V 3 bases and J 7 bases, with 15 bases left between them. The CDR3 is CASSFRSRDHEAFF. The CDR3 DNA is TGTGCCAGCAGTTTCCGATCTCGGGACCATGAAGCTTTCTTT.

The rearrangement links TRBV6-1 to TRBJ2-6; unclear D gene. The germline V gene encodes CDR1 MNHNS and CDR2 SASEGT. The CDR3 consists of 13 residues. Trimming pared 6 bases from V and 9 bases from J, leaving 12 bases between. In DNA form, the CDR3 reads TGTGCCAGCAGGAATAGGGTTCACAACGTCCTGACTTTC. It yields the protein CASRNRVHNVLTF.

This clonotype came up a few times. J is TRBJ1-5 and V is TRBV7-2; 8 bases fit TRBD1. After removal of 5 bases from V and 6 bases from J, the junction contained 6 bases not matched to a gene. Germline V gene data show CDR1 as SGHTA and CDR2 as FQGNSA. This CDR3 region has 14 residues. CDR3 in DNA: TGTGCCAGCAGCACACAGGGGGTAGGTCAGCCCCAGCATTTT. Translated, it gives CASSTQGVGQPQHF.

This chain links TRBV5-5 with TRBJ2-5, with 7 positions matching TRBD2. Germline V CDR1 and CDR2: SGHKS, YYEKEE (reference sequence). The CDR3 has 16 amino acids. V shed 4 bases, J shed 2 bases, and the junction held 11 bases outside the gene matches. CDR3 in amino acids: CASSPTSGEGQETQYF. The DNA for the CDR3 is TGTGCCAGCAGCCCCACCTCCGGGGAGGGACAAGAGACCCAGTACTTC. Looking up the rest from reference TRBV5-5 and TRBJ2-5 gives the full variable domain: DAGVTQSPTHLIKTRGQQVTLRCSPISGHKSVSWYQQVLGQGPQFIFQYYEKEERGRGNFPDRFSARQFPNYSSELNVNALLLGDSALYLCASSPTSGEGQETQYFGPGTRLLVL.

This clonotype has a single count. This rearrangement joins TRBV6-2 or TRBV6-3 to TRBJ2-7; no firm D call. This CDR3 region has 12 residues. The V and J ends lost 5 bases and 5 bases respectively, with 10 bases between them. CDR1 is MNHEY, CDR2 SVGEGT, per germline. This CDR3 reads CASSVAFNEQYF. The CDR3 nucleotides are TGTGCCAGCAGTGTGGCGTTCAACGAGCAGTACTTC.

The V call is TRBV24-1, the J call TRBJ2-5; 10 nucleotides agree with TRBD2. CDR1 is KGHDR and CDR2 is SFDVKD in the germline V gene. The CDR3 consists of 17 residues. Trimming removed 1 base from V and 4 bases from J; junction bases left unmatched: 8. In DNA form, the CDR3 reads TGTGCCACCAGTGATTTAGTGGAGCGGGAGGGCCCAGAGACCCAGTACTTC. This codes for CATSDLVEREGPETQYF.

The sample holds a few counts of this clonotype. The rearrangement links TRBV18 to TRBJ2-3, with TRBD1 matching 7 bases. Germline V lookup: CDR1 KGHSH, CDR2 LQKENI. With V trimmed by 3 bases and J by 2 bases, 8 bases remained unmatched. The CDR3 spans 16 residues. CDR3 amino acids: CASSPATGSYTDTQYF. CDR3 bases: TGTGCCAGCTCACCCGCGACAGGGAGCTACACAGATACGCAGTATTTT.

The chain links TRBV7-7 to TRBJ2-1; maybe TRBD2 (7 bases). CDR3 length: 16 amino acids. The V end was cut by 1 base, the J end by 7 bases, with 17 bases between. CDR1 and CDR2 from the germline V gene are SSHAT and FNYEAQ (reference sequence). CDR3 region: CASSLGVGGHRNEQFF. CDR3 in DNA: TGTGCCAGCAGCTTAGGGGTCGGGGGGCATCGGAATGAGCAGTTCTTC.

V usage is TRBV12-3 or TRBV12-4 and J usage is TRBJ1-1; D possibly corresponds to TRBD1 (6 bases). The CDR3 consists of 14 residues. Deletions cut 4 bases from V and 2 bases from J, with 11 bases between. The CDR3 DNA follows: TGTGCCAGCAGTTCCCAGGGGTATAACACTGAAGCTTTCTTT. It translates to CASSSQGYNTEAFF.